Each of the 11 T cell receptor beta chains below was sequenced from the same sample in a study of blood T cells in healthy people across ages. A sample-barcoded 5' primer and a J-beta primer mix were used in a second PCR of roughly 7 to 11 cycles. TCRdb fed the 5' RACE reads into MiXCR, producing one record per CDR3 protein. The profile shows 550,000 to 750,000 distinct CDR3 sequences, roughly 21% of them singletons. The sample comprised blood. The receptors come from a man in his sixties or seventies in good health.

This clonotype was seen more than once but under ten times. This rearrangement joins TRBV5-8 to TRBJ2-2; TRBD1 matches 8 bases. The ends lost 4 bases at V and 5 bases at J; junction bases unmatched: 4. In germline, CDR1 is SGHTS, CDR2 YDEGEE. CDR3 size: 14 residues. CDR3 DNA: TGTGCCAGCAGCCCGGACAGGGAGACCGGGGAGCTGTTTTTT. This translates into CASSPDRETGELFF.

This clonotype occurred a few times. V gene TRBV2 combines with J gene TRBJ2-5; D possibly matches TRBD1 or TRBD2 (5 bases each). Trimming shortened V by 6 bases and J by 0 bases, and 11 bases separated the two germline ends. The germline V gene has CDR1 SNHLY and CDR2 FYNNEI. This CDR3 has 14 amino acids. DNA of the CDR3: TGTGCCAGCAGCCGACGGGACCACCAAGAGACCCAGTACTTC. Protein product: CASSRRDHQETQYF.

This clonotype showed up just a few times. The chain links TRBV5-1 to TRBJ2-6; perhaps TRBD2 as D (5 bases). The length of the CDR3 is 16 residues. Looked up from germline, CDR1 is SGHRS and CDR2 is YFSETQ. V lost 2 bases and J lost 3, with 12 bases in between. CDR3 DNA sequence: TGCGCCAGCAGCTTAGAGGGAAAGGTTGGGGCCAACGTCCTGACTTTC. It codes for CASSLEGKVGANVLTF.

A word on this clonotype: The junction does not match germline at one end; this may be a read error. V gene TRBV5-1 combines with J gene TRBJ2-7; TRBD1 is a possible D gene (6 bases). The CDR3 is 17 residues long. CDR1 is SGHRS and CDR2 is YFSETQ in the germline V gene. CDR3 residues: CASGLGEDRNYGYEQYF. The CDR3 DNA is TGCGCCAGCGGCTTGGGGGAAGACAGGAACTACGGCTACGAGCAGTACTTC.

This clonotype was observed a handful of times. The gene calls are TRBV4-3 and TRBJ2-7, with D perhaps matching TRBD2 (7 bases). This CDR3 contains 13 residues. From germline, CDR1 is LGHNA and CDR2 YSLEER. The V and J ends lost 1 base and 7 bases respectively, with 11 bases between them. CDR3 sequence: CASSQVGGGEQYF. CDR3 sequence (DNA): TGCGCCAGCAGCCAAGTGGGAGGGGGAGAGCAGTACTTC.

This clonotype was picked up many times. The chain is built from TRBV20-1 and TRBJ2-7, with 8 positions matching TRBD1. The CDR3 sequence is 15 residues long. The junction had 10 bases not matched to a gene; V was cut back by 6 bases and J by 0 bases. Germline V gene lookup returns CDR1 DFQATT and CDR2 SNEGSKA (reference sequence). The DNA for the CDR3 is TGCAGTGCGTCTAGTGGACAGGGCACCTCCTACGAGCAGTACTTC. Translated, it gives CSASSGQGTSYEQYF.

V usage is TRBV7-2 and J usage is TRBJ2-1, with TRBD2 identical over 9 bases. Germline V gene data show CDR1 as SGHTA and CDR2 as FQGNSA. V lost 5 bases, J lost 10 bases, and 12 bases stayed unmatched. CDR3 length: 15 amino acids. CDR3 residues: CASSQPGLATSEQFF. The CDR3 coding sequence is TGTGCCAGCAGCCAACCGGGACTAGCAACTTCCGAGCAGTTCTTC.

Written as DNA, the CDR3 is TGTGCCAGCAGACGCGGGCCCCAAGAGACCCAGTACTTC. Protein sequence: CASRRGPQETQYF. V usage is TRBV14 and J usage is TRBJ2-5; D might be TRBD2 (5 bases). Per the germline V gene, CDR1 is SGHDN and CDR2 is FVKESK. The V end was cut by 6 bases, the J end by 1 base, with 9 bases between. The CDR3 contains 13 residues.

A few counts support this clonotype. The chain employs TRBV7-6 and TRBJ2-5; D perhaps matches TRBD2 (5 bases). The CDR3 sequence is 14 residues long. V was clipped by 2 bases and J by 5 bases, with 12 bases between them. Per the germline V gene, CDR1 is SGHVS and CDR2 is FNYEAQ. CDR3 sequence (DNA): TGTGCCAGCAGCTTAATACCGAGCGGCGAGACCCAGTACTTC. This translates into CASSLIPSGETQYF.

The table lists this clonotype with a few counts. The genes are TRBV21-1 and TRBJ2-3; the D call of TRBD1 is as the table states it, not checked on the DNA. TRBV21-1 is a pseudogene. CDR3 length: 18 amino acids. The CDR3 sequence: CASSKDVGGVQWTDTQYF. The CDR3 DNA is TGTGCCAGCAGCAAAGACGTGGGTGGTGTCCAATGGACAGATACGCAGTATTTT.

V gene TRBV6-5 combines with J gene TRBJ1-2; 7 positions agree with TRBD1. Germline values: CDR1 MNHEY, CDR2 SVGAGI. The V segment lost 6 bases and the J segment 7 bases; nucleotides outside the gene matches: 11. The CDR3 totals 14 residues. The CDR3 protein is CASRGTAFRGGYTF. In DNA form, the CDR3 reads TGTGCCAGCAGGGGGACAGCTTTCCGAGGTGGCTACACCTTC.